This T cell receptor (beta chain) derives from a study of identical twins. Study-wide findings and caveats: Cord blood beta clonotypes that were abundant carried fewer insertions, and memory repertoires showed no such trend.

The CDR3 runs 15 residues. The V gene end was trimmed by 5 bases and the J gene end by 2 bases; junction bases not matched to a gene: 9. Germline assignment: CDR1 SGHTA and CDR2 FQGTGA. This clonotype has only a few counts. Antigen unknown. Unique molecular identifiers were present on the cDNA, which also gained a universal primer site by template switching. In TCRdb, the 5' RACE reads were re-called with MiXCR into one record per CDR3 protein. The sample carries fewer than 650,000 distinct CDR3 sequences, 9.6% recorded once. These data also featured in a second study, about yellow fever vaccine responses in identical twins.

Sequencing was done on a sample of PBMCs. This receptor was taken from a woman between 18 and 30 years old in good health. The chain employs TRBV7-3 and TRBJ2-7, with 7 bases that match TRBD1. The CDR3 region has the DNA TGTGCCAGCAGCCCCTCACCGGGACAGCCCTACGAGCAGTACTTC. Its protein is CASSPSPGQPYEQYF.